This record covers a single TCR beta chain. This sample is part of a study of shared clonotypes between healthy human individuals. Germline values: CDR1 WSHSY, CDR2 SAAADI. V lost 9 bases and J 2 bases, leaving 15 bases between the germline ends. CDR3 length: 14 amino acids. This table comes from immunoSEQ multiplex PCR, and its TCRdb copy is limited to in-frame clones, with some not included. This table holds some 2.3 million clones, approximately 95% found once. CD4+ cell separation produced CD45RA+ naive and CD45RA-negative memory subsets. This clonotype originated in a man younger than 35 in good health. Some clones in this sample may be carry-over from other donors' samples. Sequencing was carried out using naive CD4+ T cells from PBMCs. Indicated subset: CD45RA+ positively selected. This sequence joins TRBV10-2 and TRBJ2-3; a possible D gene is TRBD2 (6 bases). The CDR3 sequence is CASNRREDTDTQYF. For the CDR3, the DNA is TGCGCCAGTAACCGGCGGGAAGACACAGATACGCAGTATTTT.